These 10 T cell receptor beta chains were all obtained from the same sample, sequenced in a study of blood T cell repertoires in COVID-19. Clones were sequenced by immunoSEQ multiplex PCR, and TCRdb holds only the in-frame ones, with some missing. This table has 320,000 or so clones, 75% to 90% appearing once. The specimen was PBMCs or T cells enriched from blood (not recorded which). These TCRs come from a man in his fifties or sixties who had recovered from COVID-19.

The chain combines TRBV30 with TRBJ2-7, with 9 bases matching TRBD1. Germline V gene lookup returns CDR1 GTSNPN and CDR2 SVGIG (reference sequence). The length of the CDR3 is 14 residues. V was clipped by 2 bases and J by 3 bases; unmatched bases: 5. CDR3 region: CAWSRQGGSYEQYF. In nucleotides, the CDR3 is TGTGCCTGGAGTAGACAGGGGGGAAGCTACGAGCAGTACTTC. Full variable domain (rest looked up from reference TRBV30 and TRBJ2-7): SQTIHQWPATLVQPVGSPLSLECTVEGTSNPNLYWYRQAAGRGLQLLFYSVGIGQISSEVPQNLSASRPQDRQFILSSKKLLLSDSGFYLCAWSRQGGSYEQYFGPGTRLTVT.

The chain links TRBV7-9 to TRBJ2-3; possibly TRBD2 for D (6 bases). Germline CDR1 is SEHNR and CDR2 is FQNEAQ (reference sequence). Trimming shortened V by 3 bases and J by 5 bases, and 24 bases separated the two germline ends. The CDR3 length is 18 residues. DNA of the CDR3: TGTGCCAGCAGCTTTCGTCTTGGTCTGAGCGGAGGGGAAGATACGCAGTATTTT. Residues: CASSFRLGLSGGEDTQYF.

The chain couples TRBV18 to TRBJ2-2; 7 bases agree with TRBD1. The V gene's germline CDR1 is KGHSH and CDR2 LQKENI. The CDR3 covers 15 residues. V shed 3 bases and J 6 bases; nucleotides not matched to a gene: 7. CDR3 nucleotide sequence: TGTGCCAGCTCACCTAACAGGGGCACCTCCGGGGAGCTGTTTTTT. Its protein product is CASSPNRGTSGELFF.

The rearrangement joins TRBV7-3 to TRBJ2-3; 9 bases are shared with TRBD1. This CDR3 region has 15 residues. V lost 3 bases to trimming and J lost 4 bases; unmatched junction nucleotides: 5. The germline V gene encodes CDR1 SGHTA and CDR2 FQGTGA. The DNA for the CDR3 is TGTGCCAGCAGCTTTGACAGGGGGGGCGCAGATACGCAGTATTTT. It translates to CASSFDRGGADTQYF. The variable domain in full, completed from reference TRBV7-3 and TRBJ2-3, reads GAGVSQTPSNKVTEKGKYVELRCDPISGHTALYWYRQSLGQGPEFLIYFQGTGAADDSGLPNDRFFAVRPEGSVSTLKIQRTERGDSAVYLCASSFDRGGADTQYFGPGTRLTVL.

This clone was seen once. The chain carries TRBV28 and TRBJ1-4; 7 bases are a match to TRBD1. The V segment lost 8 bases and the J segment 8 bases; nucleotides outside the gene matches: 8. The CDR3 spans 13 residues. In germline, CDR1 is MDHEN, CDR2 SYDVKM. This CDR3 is CASFDRAGEKLFF. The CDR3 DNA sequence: TGTGCCAGCTTCGACAGGGCTGGCGAAAAACTGTTTTTT.

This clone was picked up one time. Here the CDR3 DNA reads TGTGCCAGCAGTGAAGCGTCCGTGAACACTGAAGCTTTCTTT. It yields the protein CASSEASVNTEAFF. The chain combines TRBV25-1 with TRBJ1-1; D is undetermined. From germline, CDR1 is MGHDK and CDR2 SYGVNS. The CDR3 runs 14 residues. The V and J ends lost 2 bases and 0 bases respectively, with 7 bases between them.

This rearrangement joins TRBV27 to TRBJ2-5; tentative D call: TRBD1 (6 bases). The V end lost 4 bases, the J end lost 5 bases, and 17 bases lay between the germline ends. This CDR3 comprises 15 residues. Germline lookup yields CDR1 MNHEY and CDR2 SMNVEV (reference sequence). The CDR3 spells CASSSLGAQGETQYF. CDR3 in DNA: TGTGCCAGCAGTTCCCTAGGAGCCCAGGGGGAGACCCAGTACTTC.

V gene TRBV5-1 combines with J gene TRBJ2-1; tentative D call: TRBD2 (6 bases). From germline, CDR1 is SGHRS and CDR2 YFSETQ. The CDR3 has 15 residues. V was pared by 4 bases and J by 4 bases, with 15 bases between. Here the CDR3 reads CASSTSGLAYNEQFF. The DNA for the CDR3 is TGCGCCAGCAGCACATCGGGACTGGCGTACAATGAGCAGTTCTTC.

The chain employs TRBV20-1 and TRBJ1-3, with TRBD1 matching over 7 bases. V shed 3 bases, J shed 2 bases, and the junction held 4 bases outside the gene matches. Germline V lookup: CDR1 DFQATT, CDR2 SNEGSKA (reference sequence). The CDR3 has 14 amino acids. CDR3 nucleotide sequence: TGCAGTGCTAGTACAGGGGCTACTGGAAACACCATATATTTT. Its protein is CSASTGATGNTIYF.

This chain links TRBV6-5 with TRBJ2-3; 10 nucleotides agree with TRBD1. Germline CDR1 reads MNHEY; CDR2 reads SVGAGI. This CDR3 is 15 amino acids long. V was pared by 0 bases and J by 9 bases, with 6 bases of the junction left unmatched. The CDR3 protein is CASSYSHRDRGTQYF. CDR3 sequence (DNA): TGTGCCAGCAGTTACTCGCACCGGGACAGGGGAACGCAGTATTTT.